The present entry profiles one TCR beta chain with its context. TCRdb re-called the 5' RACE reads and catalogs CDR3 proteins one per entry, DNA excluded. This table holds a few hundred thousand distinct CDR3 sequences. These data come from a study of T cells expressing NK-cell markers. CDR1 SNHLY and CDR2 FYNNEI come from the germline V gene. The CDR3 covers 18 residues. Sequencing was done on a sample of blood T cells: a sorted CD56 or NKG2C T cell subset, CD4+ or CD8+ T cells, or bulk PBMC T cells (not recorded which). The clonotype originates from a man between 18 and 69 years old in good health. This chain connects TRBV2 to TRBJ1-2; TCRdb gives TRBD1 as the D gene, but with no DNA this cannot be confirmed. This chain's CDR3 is CASSELTGQVRTNYGYTF.